The clone carrying this T cell receptor beta chain was recorded many times. This specimen belongs to a study of low-dose radiotherapy and immunotherapy resistance in tumors. Background on the study: The schedule for Cohort 2 used 1 Gy per fraction every two weeks, which added up to 13 Gy over 26 weeks.

With TRAV- and TRBV-specific primers, first-strand cDNA was made, covering the alpha and beta chains. TCRs underwent 20 PCR cycles of amplification with a constant-region primer and V-primer adapter. It was by in vitro transcription that isolated mRNA was amplified. TCRdb itself ran the reads through MiXCR, one entry per CDR3 protein. Of about 82,000 distinct CDR3 sequences listed, 18% are singletons. The time point here: before trial treatment. In the RACIN dose-escalation trial, donors got nivolumab plus ipilimumab with aspirin, cyclophosphamide and radiotherapy. CDR1 is SEHNR and CDR2 is FQNEAQ in the germline V gene (reference sequence). The CDR3 is 18 amino acids. Unmatched junction bases numbered 11, after V lost 2 bases and J lost 0 bases.

This TCR came from a male donor with prostate cancer. The chain couples TRBV7-9 to TRBJ2-7, with 9 bases aligning to TRBD1. The specimen comprised PBMCs, sampled before treatment. The CDR3: CASSLLATGGGFSYEQYF. CDR3 DNA: TGTGCCAGCAGCTTACTCGCCACAGGGGGCGGATTCTCCTACGAGCAGTACTTC. Together with reference TRBV7-9 and TRBJ2-7, the CDR3 gives the full variable domain: DTGVSQNPRHKITKRGQNVTFRCDPISEHNRLYWYRQTLGQGPEFLTYFQNEAQLEKSRLLSDRFSAERPKGSFSTLEIQRTEQGDSAMYLCASSLLATGGGFSYEQYFGPGTRLTVT.